Listed below are T cell receptor beta chains from one sample, sequenced in a study of blood T cell repertoires in COVID-19. Measured with immunoSEQ multiplex PCR; TCRdb has only the in-frame clones, and not every one. The sample includes approximately 250,000 clones, 86% of them seen just once. Sequenced: peripheral blood. All receptors come from an elderly woman with COVID-19, enrolled during active disease. The CDR3 runs from the conserved cysteine through the conserved F or W. The order of the fields is V gene, J gene, clone size, D gene, CDR3 protein, CDR3 DNA. A D gene is named only where the DNA matches it firmly. Clone size, where shown, is once, few, many, or a class for clones that have expanded.

>TRBV7-9|TRBJ1-1|few|TRBD1
CASSRTGSLAAFF
TGTGCCAGCAGTCGGACAGGGTCCCTAGCCGCTTTCTTT
>TRBV24-1|TRBJ2-3|NA|TRBD2
CATSDQVAGGSTDTQYF
TGTGCCACCAGTGACCAGGTAGCGGGGGGGAGCACAGATACGCAGTATTTT
>TRBV7-8|TRBJ1-4|NA|NA
CASSLGQVDLEKLFF
TGTGCCAGCAGCTTAGGACAGGTGGACTTGGAAAAACTGTTTTTT
>TRBV6-6|TRBJ1-1|NA|NA
CASSYSGGNTEAFF
TGTGCCAGCAGTTACTCGGGGGGGAACACTGAAGCTTTCTTT
>TRBV3-1/TRBV3-2|TRBJ2-2|NA|NA
CASSQGGELFF
TGTGCCAGCAGTCAGGGCGGGGAGCTGTTTTTT
>TRBV5-6|TRBJ2-3|NA|NA
CASSLFGQGVTDTQYF
TGTGCCAGCAGCTTATTTGGTCAGGGTGTCACAGATACGCAGTATTTT
>TRBV3-1/TRBV3-2|TRBJ2-7|NA|NA
CASSQWDKAYEQYF
TGTGCCAGCAGCCAATGGGACAAGGCCTACGAGCAGTACTTC
>TRBV19|TRBJ2-3|NA|TRBD2
CASSIASGGTDTQYF
TGTGCCAGTAGTATCGCTAGCGGGGGGACAGATACGCAGTATTTT
>TRBV2|TRBJ2-3|NA|TRBD2
CASRGGLAETDTQYF
TGTGCCAGCAGGGGGGGACTAGCGGAGACAGATACGCAGTATTTT
>TRBV15|TRBJ2-3|once|NA
CATSRADSFPDTQYF
TGTGCCACCAGCAGAGCGGACAGTTTTCCAGATACGCAGTATTTT
>TRBV28|TRBJ2-5|NA|TRBD2
CASSLLASGGAQETQYF
TGTGCCAGCAGTTTATTGGCCAGCGGGGGGGCGCAAGAGACCCAGTACTTC
>TRBV7-9|TRBJ2-1|once|TRBD1
CAFSNGTGPIHPLF
TGTGCCTTCAGCAACGGGACAGGCCCCATCCACCCTCTCTTC
>TRBV19|TRBJ1-5|NA|NA
CASTKQGDQPQHF
TGTGCCAGTACCAAACAGGGTGATCAGCCCCAGCATTTT
>TRBV7-9|TRBJ1-2|NA|TRBD1
CASSLEGGQGVIYGYTF
TGTGCCAGCAGCTTAGAAGGGGGACAGGGGGTTATCTATGGCTACACCTTC
>TRBV28|TRBJ1-1|NA|NA
CATLYTEAFF
TGTGCCACCCTGTACACTGAAGCTTTCTTT
>TRBV28|TRBJ1-5|NA|NA
CASRTGYSNQPQHF
TGTGCCAGCAGGACAGGTTATAGCAATCAGCCCCAGCATTTT
>TRBV28|TRBJ1-5|NA|NA
CASSLGRGSSNQPQHF
TGTGCCAGCAGTTTAGGGAGGGGTTCGAGCAATCAGCCCCAGCATTTT
>TRBV11-3|TRBJ2-3|NA|TRBD2
CASSLVAGGKSTDTQYF
TGTGCCAGCAGCTTAGTGGCGGGGGGAAAGAGCACAGATACGCAGTATTTT
>TRBV28|TRBJ2-7|NA|TRBD1
CASSLEGQFYEQYF
TGTGCCAGCAGTTTAGAGGGACAGTTCTACGAGCAGTACTTC
>TRBV30|TRBJ2-7|NA|NA
CAWTGKSYEQYF
TGTGCCTGGACAGGGAAATCCTACGAGCAGTACTTC
>TRBV3-1/TRBV3-2|TRBJ1-6|NA|NA
CASSDVTGSHSPLHF
TGTGCCAGCAGCGACGTTACAGGGTCGCATTCACCCCTCCACTTT
>TRBV5-1|TRBJ2-1|NA|TRBD1
CASRPPGQGYNEQFF
TGCGCCAGCAGACCCCCGGGACAGGGCTACAATGAGCAGTTCTTC
>TRBV4-1|TRBJ1-1|NA|NA
CASSPNSYTEAFF
TGCGCCAGCAGCCCTAACAGTTATACTGAAGCTTTCTTT
>TRBV3-1/TRBV3-2|TRBJ1-1|few|NA
CASSQDSGRTEAFF
TGTGCCAGCAGCCAAGATTCAGGCAGGACTGAAGCTTTCTTT
>TRBV11-3|TRBJ2-3|NA|TRBD2
CASSLGTSGATDTQYF
TGTGCCAGCAGCTTAGGGACTAGCGGGGCTACAGATACGCAGTATTTT
>TRBV2|TRBJ1-5|NA|NA
CASSEGDRVNQPQHF
TGTGCCAGCAGTGAGGGTGATCGGGTCAATCAGCCCCAGCATTTT
>TRBV19|TRBJ1-1|NA|NA
CASSMTGFTEAFF
TGTGCCAGTAGTATGACAGGTTTTACTGAAGCTTTCTTT
>TRBV2|TRBJ2-2|NA|TRBD1
CASSEPGQVGTGELFF
TGTGCCAGCAGTGAACCGGGACAGGTGGGCACCGGGGAGCTGTTTTTT
>TRBV11-2|TRBJ2-1|NA|TRBD1
CASDGQGVGEQFF
TGTGCCAGCGACGGGCAGGGGGTGGGTGAGCAGTTCTTC
>TRBV16|TRBJ1-3|NA|NA
CASSQFRTAPGNTIYF
TGTGCCAGCAGCCAATTCCGGACAGCGCCTGGAAACACCATATATTTT
>TRBV3-1/TRBV3-2|TRBJ1-2|few|TRBD1
CASSPQDRRGNGYTF
TGTGCCAGCAGCCCCCAGGACAGGAGGGGCAATGGCTACACCTTC
>TRBV2|TRBJ1-4|NA|NA
CASSPLVGSGEKLFF
TGTGCCAGCAGTCCACTGGTCGGTTCCGGTGAAAAACTGTTTTTT
>TRBV16|TRBJ1-2|few|NA
CASSQSRQQNYGYTF
TGTGCCAGCAGCCAATCGAGGCAGCAAAACTATGGCTACACCTTC
>TRBV7-9|TRBJ2-3|NA|TRBD1
CASRETGTGLRAADTQYF
TGTGCCAGCAGAGAAACCGGGACAGGGCTGCGGGCCGCTGATACGCAGTATTTT
>TRBV19|TRBJ1-1|NA|NA
CASSELGVTEAFF
TGTGCCAGTTCGGAATTGGGAGTCACTGAAGCTTTCTTT
>TRBV5-1|TRBJ1-3|once|NA
CASSSGTQGNTIYF
TGCGCCAGCAGCTCCGGGACTCAGGGAAACACCATATATTTT
>TRBV9|TRBJ1-6|NA|NA
CASSVTGTNSPLHF
TGTGCCAGCAGCGTGACAGGTACTAATTCACCCCTCCACTTT
>TRBV18|TRBJ1-5|NA|NA
CASSPGSVNSNQPQHF
TGTGCCAGCTCACCGGGCTCAGTTAATAGCAATCAGCCCCAGCATTTT
>TRBV12-5|TRBJ2-7|NA|NA
CASGPLGWGLLYEQYF
TGTGCTAGTGGTCCATTGGGGTGGGGGCTTTTGTACGAGCAGTACTTC
>TRBV5-6|TRBJ2-6|NA|TRBD1
CASSLRGHSSGANVLTF
TGTGCCAGCAGCCTCAGGGGGCACAGCTCTGGGGCCAACGTCCTGACTTTC
>TRBV5-4|TRBJ2-5|NA|NA
CASSSRQEPQETQYF
TGTGCCAGCAGCTCACGACAGGAACCCCAAGAGACCCAGTACTTC
>TRBV24-1|TRBJ2-3|once|TRBD2
CATSRSGGALADTQYF
TGTGCCACCTCTCGGAGCGGGGGGGCCTTGGCAGATACGCAGTATTTT
>TRBV5-1|TRBJ2-5|NA|TRBD2
CASSPGLAGGQETQYF
TGCGCCAGCAGCCCTGGACTAGCGGGGGGGCAGGAGACCCAGTACTTC
>TRBV24-1|TRBJ1-2|NA|NA
CATSDSKPDRYNYGYTF
TGTGCCACCAGTGATTCCAAACCGGACAGATACAACTATGGCTACACCTTC